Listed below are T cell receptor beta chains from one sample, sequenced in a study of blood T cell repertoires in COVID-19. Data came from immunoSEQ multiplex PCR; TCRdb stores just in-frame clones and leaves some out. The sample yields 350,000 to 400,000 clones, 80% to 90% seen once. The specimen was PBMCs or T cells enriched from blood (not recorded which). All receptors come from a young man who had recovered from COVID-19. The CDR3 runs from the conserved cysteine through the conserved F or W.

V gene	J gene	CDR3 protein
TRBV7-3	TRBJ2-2	CASSSVKGELFF
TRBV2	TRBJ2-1	CASSPGQGADEQFF
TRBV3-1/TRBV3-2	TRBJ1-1	CASSQDRQVLNTEAFF
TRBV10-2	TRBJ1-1	CASSEWVAGANTEAFF
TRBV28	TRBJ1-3	CASSSPTGGTGNTIYF
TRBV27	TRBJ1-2	CASSLVGQGHGYTF
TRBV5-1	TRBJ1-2	CASSLRPGTDPASDGYTF
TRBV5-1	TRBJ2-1	CASRDRGGGEQFF
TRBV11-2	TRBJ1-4	CASSLGGTGNEKLFF
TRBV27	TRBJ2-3	CASSPGTAGTQYF
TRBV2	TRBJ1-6	CASRGREDSPLHF
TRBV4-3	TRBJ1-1	CASGRGADRAGNTEAFF
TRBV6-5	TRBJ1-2	CASRTGGGYTF
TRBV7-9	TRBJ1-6	CASSLGGVGDSPLHF
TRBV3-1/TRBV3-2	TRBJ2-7	CASSRLGLVGEQYF
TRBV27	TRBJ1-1	CASSSPGRATEAFF
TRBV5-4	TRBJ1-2	CASSRPTDRGPHGYTF
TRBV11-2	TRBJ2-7	CASSLSGGALYEQYF
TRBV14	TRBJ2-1	CASSLTSAPYNEQFF
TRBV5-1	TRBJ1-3	CASSLAPLSSGNTIYF
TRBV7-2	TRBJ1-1	CASSPKMSNTEAFF
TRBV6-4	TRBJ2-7	CASSEVLASEQYF
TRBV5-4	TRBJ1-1	CASSLVKGQNTEAFF
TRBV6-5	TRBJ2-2	CASRQGSDTGELFF
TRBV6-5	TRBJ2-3	CASRTQGRDTQYF
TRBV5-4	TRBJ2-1	CATTVTGGINEQFF
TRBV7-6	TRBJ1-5	CASSLRDSLNQPQHF
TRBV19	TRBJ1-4	CASSVVGGRAGEKLFF
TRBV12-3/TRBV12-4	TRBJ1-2	CASSFGRTGYTF
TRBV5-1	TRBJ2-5	CASSLTASGGETQYF
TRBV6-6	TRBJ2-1	CASSYEGLQNEQFF
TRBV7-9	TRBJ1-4	CASQPSGTNEKLFF
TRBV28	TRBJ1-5	CASSGQGVNQPQHF
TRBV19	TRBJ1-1	CATSTPDSPLMAAFF
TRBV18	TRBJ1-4	CASSPEGWGPNEKLFF
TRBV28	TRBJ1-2	CASSLAGVWGYTF